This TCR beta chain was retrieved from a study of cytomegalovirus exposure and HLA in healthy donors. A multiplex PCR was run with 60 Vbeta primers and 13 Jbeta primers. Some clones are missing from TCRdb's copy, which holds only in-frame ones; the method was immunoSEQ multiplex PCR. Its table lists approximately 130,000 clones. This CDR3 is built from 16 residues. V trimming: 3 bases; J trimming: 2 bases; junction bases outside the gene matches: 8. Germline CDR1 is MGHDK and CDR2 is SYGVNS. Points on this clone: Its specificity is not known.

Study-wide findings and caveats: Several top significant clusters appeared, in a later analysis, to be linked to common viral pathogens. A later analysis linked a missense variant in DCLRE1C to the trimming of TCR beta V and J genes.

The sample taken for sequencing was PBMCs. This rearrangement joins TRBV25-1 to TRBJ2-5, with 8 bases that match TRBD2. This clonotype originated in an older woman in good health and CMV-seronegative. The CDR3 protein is CASSEGIAGRQETQYF. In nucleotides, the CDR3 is TGTGCCAGCAGTGAGGGTATAGCGGGGAGACAAGAGACCCAGTACTTC. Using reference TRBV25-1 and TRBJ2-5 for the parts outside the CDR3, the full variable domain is EADIYQTPRYLVIGTGKKITLECSQTMGHDKMYWYQQDPGMELHLIHYSYGVNSTEKGDLSSESTVSRIRTEHFPLTLESARPSHTSQYLCASSEGIAGRQETQYFGPGTRLLVL.